The T cell receptor (beta chain) under discussion was sequenced for a study of T cell responses to AZD1222 COVID-19 vaccine (dated by TCRdb to the early 2020s). With respect to the entire study: AZD1222 recipients with second doses at about 4 weeks or about 12 weeks were pooled, because spike-specific TCR depth and breadth did not differ between schedules. TCR sequencing covered 233 trial participants: approximately 200 given two doses of AZD1222 and 26 given two doses of MenACWY control vaccine. Enrollment into the trials was organized by age into subgroups of 18-55, 56-69 and 70-plus years, and those subgroups contained roughly 150, 30 and 60 TCR-sequenced participants, respectively. Study-wide findings and limitations: Conclusions about previously exposed vaccinees are limited because only six or seven AZD1222 recipients were SARS-CoV-2 seropositive at baseline. Reportedly, almost half of the unique spike-specific TCRs recognized epitopes lying outside the regions that are mutated in the B.1.351 and B.1.1.7 variants. After two AZD1222 doses, spike-specific TCR breadth and depth were significantly higher than at day 0 and than in MenACWY recipients. Participants were mostly white British and included more females than males, and it was suggested by the authors that clonal diversity may have been underestimated. The whole spike protein was spanned by vaccine-associated CD4 TCRs, and dominant responses were seen in regions 160-218 and 743-854. Because no samples from the day 14 peak response were available, repertoires could be characterized only after the peak T cell response. The 56-69-year group was small, and its depth increase did not reach significance, likely because of low power.

The time point label for this specimen denotes: baseline before first vaccination. Samples from vaccinated people were obtained from the UK trials COV001 and COV002, which included a single-blind randomized controlled phase 2/3 trial of AZD1222 (ChAdOx1 nCoV-19) in healthy adults. For TCRbeta chain sequencing, PBMC samples were collected from trial participants at day 0 and at day 28 after the second dose. As concerns this clone: The target of this receptor is not known. No quality values exist for individual bases; no much larger clone is one base distant.

The CDR3 regions of human TCRbeta chains were analyzed by immunosequencing. From the authors' description of their analysis: TCRs in the repertoires were matched against a reference library of SARS-CoV-2-specific TCRs that had been generated with the MIRA antigen-specificity platform. Breadth meant the fraction of unique TCRs that were SARS-CoV-2-associated, whereas depth meant the fraction of total T cells that were SARS-CoV-2-associated. Using the MIRA data, each spike-specific TCR was mapped to the spike region that the TCR reacts to and placed in a CD4 or CD8 class. Log10-transformed breadth and depth values were compared by one-way ANOVA with Sidak's multiple comparisons tests. TCRdb took this table from immuneACCESS and kept in-frame rearrangements with V and J called. Such tables lack part of the clones; where checked against another copy, unresolved V genes explain under half of the gap, and the rest is unexplained. V and J calls and clone size are given by that table; D and trimming were obtained from the DNA. For this sample there are 120,000 or so clones; 91% appear just once. Approximately 3% of the sample is taken by the ten largest.

For CDR1 and CDR2, the germline V gene (reference sequence) lists SEHNR and FQNEAQ. The CDR3 measures 13 amino acids from cysteine to phenylalanine. Of all the DNA, just the CDR3 is kept, 39 bases in frame from base 1. A distance of 11 bases separates the germline ends of V and J, which lose 5 bases and 4 bases respectively. Recombination joined TRBV7-9 with TRBJ1-2; D gene: possibly TRBD1, on 5 matching bases. The sequence was obtained from an adult in good health. Sequencing used peripheral blood, obtained on day 0 of AZD1222 vaccination. In nucleotide form, the sequence is TGTGCCAGCAGCCCCCCAAGGGGCTATGGCTACACCTTC. Its amino acids are CASSPPRGYGYTF.